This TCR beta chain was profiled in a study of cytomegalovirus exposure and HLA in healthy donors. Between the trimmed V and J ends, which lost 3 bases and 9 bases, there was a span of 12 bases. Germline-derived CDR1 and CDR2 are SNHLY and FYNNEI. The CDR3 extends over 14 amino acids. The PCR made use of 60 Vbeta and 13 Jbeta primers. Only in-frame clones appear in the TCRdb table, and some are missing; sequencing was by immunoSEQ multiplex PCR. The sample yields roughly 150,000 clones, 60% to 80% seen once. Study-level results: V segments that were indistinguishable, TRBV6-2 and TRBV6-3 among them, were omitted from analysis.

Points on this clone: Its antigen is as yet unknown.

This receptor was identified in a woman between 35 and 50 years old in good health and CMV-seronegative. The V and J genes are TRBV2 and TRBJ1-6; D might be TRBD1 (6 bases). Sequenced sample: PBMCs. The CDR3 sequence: CASSDRQGSSPLHF. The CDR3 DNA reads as TGTGCCAGCAGTGACAGGCAGGGGAGTTCACCCCTCCACTTT.